What follows are 22 T cell receptor beta chains derived from one specimen sequenced in a study of CD4 T cells in relation to SARS-CoV-2 and coronaviruses. Before the COVID-19 pandemic, during about 2011-2018, CD4+ T cells were taken from unexposed donors. After ten to eleven days of culture, CD4+ T cells were isolated. No cognate antigen is known for these TCRs. Clones were read by immunoSEQ multiplex PCR, and TCRdb kept only the in-frame ones, dropping some. Altogether about 12,000 clones are present, 69% being singletons, with the ten largest covering about 7.9%. Material: CD4+ T cells from PBMCs, cultured in vitro. The receptors were gathered from a human donor in good health.

The chain is built from TRBV6-6 and TRBJ2-4; TRBD2 is a possible D gene (7 bases). Germline V lookup: CDR1 MNHNY, CDR2 SVGAGI (reference sequence). Trimming removed 6 bases at V and 2 bases at J, with 17 bases between. There are 16 residues in the CDR3. CDR3 DNA: TGTGCCAGCAGCTATGATGGGGGGGCTACCAAAAACATTCAGTACTTC. Translating gives CASSYDGGATKNIQYF.

This chain uses TRBV5-4 with TRBJ1-4, with D possibly TRBD1 on 6 matching bases. The germline V and J ends were trimmed by 4 bases and 7 bases, with 17 bases remaining between them. The CDR3 has 15 amino acids. Germline CDR1 is SGHNT and CDR2 is YYREEE (reference sequence). The CDR3 bases are TGTGCCAGCAGCGAGCCGCGGGGAGGGGGTGAAAAACTGTTTTTT. Its protein is CASSEPRGGGEKLFF. The full variable domain, with the rest looked up from reference TRBV5-4 and TRBJ1-4, is ETGVTQSPTHLIKTRGQQVTLRCSSQSGHNTVSWYQQALGQGPQFIFQYYREEENGRGNFPPRFSGLQFPNYSSELNVNALELDDSALYLCASSEPRGGGEKLFFGSGTQLSVL.

This chain joins TRBV7-3 and TRBJ2-2; D tentatively fits TRBD1 or TRBD2 (5 bases each). Trimming took off 5 bases at V and 5 bases at J, with 12 bases between the two ends. CDR1 and CDR2 (germline): SGHTA, FQGTGA. The CDR3 is made up of 14 amino acids. The CDR3 loop is CASSPGTVTGELFF. Here the CDR3 DNA reads TGTGCCAGCAGCCCCGGGACCGTGACCGGGGAGCTGTTTTTT.

This clone was detected a few times. J is TRBJ2-7 and V is TRBV10-1; no clear D gene. Trimming took 3 bases from V and 0 from J, leaving 12 bases between them. Germline V gene sequence: CDR1 WNHNN, CDR2 SYGVQD (reference sequence). The CDR3 contains 15 residues. CDR3: CASSEVWPSSYEQYF. CDR3 DNA: TGCGCCAGCAGTGAAGTGTGGCCAAGCTCCTACGAGCAGTACTTC.

Only one count was recorded for this clone. This chain links TRBV30 with TRBJ2-2; weak D call: TRBD2 (6 bases). The CDR3 runs to 23 residues. Germline V gene lookup returns CDR1 GTSNPN and CDR2 SVGIG (reference sequence). Trimming shortened V by 4 bases and J by 1 base, and 37 bases separated the two germline ends. In DNA form, the CDR3 reads TGTGCCTGGAAGAAGAGGACCGGAGCCGAGGGAATAGGACTATGGGGGAACACCGGGGAGCTGTTTTTT. Protein product: CAWKKRTGAEGIGLWGNTGELFF.

This clone is termed large (0.1 to 1%). This chain uses TRBV18 with TRBJ1-5; 9 bases are shared with TRBD1. This CDR3 is 15 amino acids long. Trimming cost V 6 bases and J 1 base; bases outside gene matches: 4. Per germline, CDR1 KGHSH and CDR2 LQKENI. CDR3 bases: TGTGCCAGCTCCCTTGGACAGGGGAGCAATCAGCCCCAGCATTTT. Translating gives CASSLGQGSNQPQHF.

The CDR3 DNA is TGTGCCAGCGGCGCATATAACAATGAGCAGTTCTTC. The encoded protein is CASGAYNNEQFF. V is TRBV6-5 and J is TRBJ2-1; D is ambiguous. Trimming removed 8 bases from V and 5 bases from J, with 10 bases in between. CDR3 size: 12 residues. Per germline, CDR1 MNHEY and CDR2 SVGAGI.

The V gene is TRBV7-2, the J gene TRBJ1-1; D not resolved. V lost 0 bases and J lost 2, with 7 bases in between. Per germline, CDR1 SGHTA and CDR2 FQGNSA. This CDR3 region has 14 residues. As DNA, the CDR3 is TGTGCCAGCAGCTTAGCGTCCAGAAACACTGAAGCTTTCTTT. Translation: CASSLASRNTEAFF.

This clone was counted only a few times. The chain uses TRBV14 and TRBJ2-4, with unresolved D. V was trimmed by 0 bases and J by 13 bases, leaving 10 bases between them. The CDR3 has 12 residues. CDR1 and CDR2 from the germline V gene are SGHDN and FVKESK. The CDR3 protein is CASSQDSLVQYF. The CDR3 nucleotides read TGTGCCAGCAGCCAAGATTCGCTAGTACAGTACTTC.

The CDR3 loop is CASISQTYGYTF. DNA for the CDR3: TGTGCCAGCATCTCACAGACGTATGGCTACACCTTC. This chain links TRBV6-5 with TRBJ1-2; unclear D gene. V shed 7 bases and J shed 5 bases, with 11 bases lying between them. Per the germline V gene, CDR1 is MNHEY and CDR2 is SVGAGI. The CDR3 contains 12 residues.

V is TRBV5-1 and J is TRBJ2-3; D perhaps matches TRBD2 (6 bases). The germline V and J ends were trimmed by 4 bases and 1 base, with 10 bases remaining between them. Germline loops: CDR1 SGHRS, CDR2 YFSETQ. CDR3 size: 14 residues. The CDR3: CASSRGLRTDTQYF. DNA of the CDR3: TGCGCCAGCAGCCGGGGACTGCGCACAGATACGCAGTATTTT. The whole variable domain, filled in from reference TRBV5-1 and TRBJ2-3, reads KAGVTQTPRYLIKTRGQQVTLSCSPISGHRSVSWYQQTPGQGLQFLFEYFSETQRNKGNFPGRFSGRQFSNSRSEMNVSTLELGDSALYLCASSRGLRTDTQYFGPGTRLTVL.

This chain links TRBV2 with TRBJ2-7; no firm D call. The length of the CDR3 is 12 residues. Looked up from germline, CDR1 is SNHLY and CDR2 is FYNNEI. V gave up 3 bases and J gave up 2 bases, with 5 bases separating them. Here the CDR3 DNA reads TGTGCCAGCAGTGACGAAACCTACGAGCAGTACTTC. Amino acid sequence: CASSDETYEQYF.

The V and J genes are TRBV2 and TRBJ2-1; D is ambiguous. Between the trimmed V and J ends, which lost 3 bases and 8 bases, there was a span of 5 bases. The CDR3 spans 11 residues. Germline assignment: CDR1 SNHLY and CDR2 FYNNEI. CDR3 in DNA: TGTGCCAGCAGTGAGTGGCATGAGCAGTTCTTC. This encodes CASSEWHEQFF.

This clone was seen more than once but under ten times. The chain uses TRBV28 and TRBJ1-6, with a weak D call TRBD1 (6 bases). V was pared by 2 bases and J by 10 bases, with 15 bases between. This CDR3 region has 15 residues. Germline V gives CDR1 MDHEN, CDR2 SYDVKM. The CDR3 is CASSLPQGLGSPLHF. CDR3 coding DNA: TGTGCCAGCAGTTTACCCCAGGGGTTGGGGTCACCCCTCCACTTT.

The V and J genes are TRBV18 and TRBJ1-2; D perhaps matches TRBD1 (6 bases). CDR1 and CDR2 (germline): KGHSH, LQKENI. Trimming cost V 3 bases and J 6 bases, with 14 bases left between them. The CDR3 runs to 14 residues. CDR3 loop: CASSPGGPKDGYTF. CDR3 coding DNA: TGTGCCAGCTCACCTGGGGGCCCCAAAGATGGCTACACCTTC.

V usage is TRBV24-1 and J usage is TRBJ1-1; no clear D gene. Trimming shortened V by 4 bases and J by 3 bases, and 11 bases separated the two germline ends. Per the germline V gene, CDR1 is KGHDR and CDR2 is SFDVKD. The CDR3 runs 14 residues. CDR3 sequence reads: CATSDSTLYTEAFF. Written as DNA, the CDR3 is TGTGCCACCAGTGACTCAACATTATACACTGAAGCTTTCTTT.

The rearrangement uses TRBV27 and TRBJ1-6; D remains ambiguous. From germline, CDR1 is MNHEY and CDR2 SMNVEV (reference sequence). Trimming took off 5 bases at V and 7 bases at J, with 9 bases between the two ends. This CDR3 region has 13 residues. For the CDR3, the DNA is TGTGCCAGCAGTACCCGGCGAAATTCACCCCTCCACTTT. Its protein is CASSTRRNSPLHF.

This chain joins TRBV11-3 and TRBJ2-7; no clear D. From germline, CDR1 is SGHNT and CDR2 YENEEA. This CDR3 has 15 amino acids. Trimming removed 2 bases at V and 6 bases at J, with 17 bases between. In DNA, the CDR3 is TGTGCCAGCAGCTTAAACCTCGGCGATAATTCCGAGCAGTACTTC. It is translated as CASSLNLGDNSEQYF.

This clone was seen just once. This chain links TRBV10-3 with TRBJ2-7; 8 nucleotides align to TRBD1. CDR1 is ENHRY and CDR2 is SYGVKD in the germline V gene. The CDR3 spans 14 residues. The V gene end was trimmed by 5 bases and the J gene end by 0 bases; junction bases not matched to a gene: 3. CDR3 DNA: TGTGCCATCAGTCTGGGACAGGACTCCTACGAGCAGTACTTC. Protein: CAISLGQDSYEQYF.

This rearrangement joins TRBV28 to TRBJ1-1; TRBD1 might be the D (5 bases). Trimming stripped 5 bases from V and 4 bases from J, with 11 bases between. Germline assignment: CDR1 MDHEN and CDR2 SYDVKM. This CDR3 region has 13 residues. CDR3 nucleotide sequence: TGTGCCAGCAGTAGCAGGGTCCGCACTGAAGCTTTCTTT. This gives the protein CASSSRVRTEAFF.

Judged by abundance, this clone is medium-sized. The chain carries TRBV6-5 and TRBJ2-7; 9 bases are a match to TRBD2. Germline V gene sequence: CDR1 MNHEY, CDR2 SVGAGI. The CDR3 is 13 amino acids. V gave up 8 bases and J gave up 7 bases; unmatched junction bases: 9. CDR3: CASRRLAALEQYF. In DNA form, the CDR3 reads TGTGCCAGCCGGAGACTAGCGGCCTTGGAGCAGTACTTC.

This clone was recorded once. The chain joins TRBV3-1 (or the pseudogene TRBV3-2) to TRBJ2-5; 7 positions match TRBD2. Germline lookup yields CDR1 LGHDT and CDR2 YNNKEL (reference sequence). The CDR3 totals 14 residues. J was trimmed by 5 bases and V by 1 base; bases with no gene match: 4. CDR3 sequence reads: CASSQGTSRETQYF. CDR3 nucleotides: TGTGCCAGCAGCCAAGGGACTAGTAGGGAGACCCAGTACTTC.